This TCR beta chain was sequenced in a study of blood T cell repertoires in COVID-19. Study details: Sites in the United States, Italy and Spain provided acute and convalescent COVID-19 samples. PBMCs, B-cell-depleted T cells, or T cells provided the cDNA or gDNA that made up the material.

Study processing details: Reference gene primer amplification gave estimated nucleated cell counts. The protocol was immunoSEQ multiplex PCR, while the TCRdb copy is restricted to in-frame clones and leaves out a portion. D and trimming come from the DNA, and the V and J calls and clone size come from that table. The sample has 130,000 to 150,000 clones, roughly 82% seen once. Trimming stripped 6 bases from V and 2 bases from J, with 18 bases between. Germline V gene data show CDR1 as MNHEY and CDR2 as SVGEGT. The length of the CDR3 is 16 residues. V usage is TRBV6-2 or TRBV6-3 and J usage is TRBJ2-3, with a tentative D call TRBD1 (6 bases). This TCR was sampled from a human donor in a cohort sampled during active COVID-19. The sequenced sample consisted of peripheral blood. CDR3 in DNA: TGTGCCAGCAGCCCTGGCCGGGACACCCTCACAGATACGCAGTATTTT. This sequence encodes CASSPGRDTLTDTQYF.